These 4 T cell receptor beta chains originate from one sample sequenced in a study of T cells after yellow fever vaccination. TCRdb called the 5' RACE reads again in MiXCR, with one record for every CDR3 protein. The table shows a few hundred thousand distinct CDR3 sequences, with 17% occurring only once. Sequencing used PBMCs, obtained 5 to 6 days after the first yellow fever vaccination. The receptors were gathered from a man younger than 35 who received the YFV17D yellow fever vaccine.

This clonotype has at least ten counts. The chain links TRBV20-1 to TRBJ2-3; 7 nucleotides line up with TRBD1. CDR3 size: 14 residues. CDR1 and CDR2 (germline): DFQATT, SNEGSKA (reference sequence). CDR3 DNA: TGCAGCGTCGAGGGGGCGGGCACACAGGGTACGCAGTATTTT. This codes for CSVEGAGTQGTQYF.

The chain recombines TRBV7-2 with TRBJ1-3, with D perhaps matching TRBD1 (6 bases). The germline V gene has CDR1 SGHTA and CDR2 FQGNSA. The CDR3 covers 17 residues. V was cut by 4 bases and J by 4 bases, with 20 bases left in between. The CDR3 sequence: CASSSHPAGEAGNTIYF. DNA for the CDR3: TGTGCCAGCAGCTCCCACCCGGCAGGGGAAGCAGGAAACACCATATATTTT.

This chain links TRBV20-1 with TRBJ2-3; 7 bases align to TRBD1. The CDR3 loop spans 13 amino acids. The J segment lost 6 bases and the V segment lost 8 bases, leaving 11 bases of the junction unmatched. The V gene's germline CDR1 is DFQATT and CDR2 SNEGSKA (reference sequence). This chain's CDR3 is CSHGRGPRDTQYF. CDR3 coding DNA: TGCAGTCACGGTAGGGGGCCACGGGATACGCAGTATTTT.

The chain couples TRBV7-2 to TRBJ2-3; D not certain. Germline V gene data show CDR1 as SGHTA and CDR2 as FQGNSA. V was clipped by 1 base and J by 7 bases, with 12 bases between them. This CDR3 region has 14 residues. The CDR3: CASSLDAPPNTQYF. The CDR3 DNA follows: TGTGCCAGCAGCTTAGACGCCCCGCCTAATACGCAGTATTTT.